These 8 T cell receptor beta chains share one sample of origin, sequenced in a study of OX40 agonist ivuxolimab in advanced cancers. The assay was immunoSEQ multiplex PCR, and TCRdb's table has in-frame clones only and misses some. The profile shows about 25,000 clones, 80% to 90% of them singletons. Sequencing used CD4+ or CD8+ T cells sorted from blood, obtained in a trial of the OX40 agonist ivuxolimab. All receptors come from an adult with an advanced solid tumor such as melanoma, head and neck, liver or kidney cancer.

CDR3 region: CASRKTGFGGSPLHF. CDR3 coding DNA: TGTGCCAGCAGAAAGACAGGGTTTGGAGGATCACCCCTCCACTTT. V gene TRBV13 combines with J gene TRBJ1-6, with TRBD1 matching over 7 bases. This CDR3 region has 15 residues. V gave up 6 bases and J gave up 10 bases; unmatched junction bases: 12. CDR1 and CDR2 from the germline V gene are PRHDT and FYEKMQ (reference sequence).

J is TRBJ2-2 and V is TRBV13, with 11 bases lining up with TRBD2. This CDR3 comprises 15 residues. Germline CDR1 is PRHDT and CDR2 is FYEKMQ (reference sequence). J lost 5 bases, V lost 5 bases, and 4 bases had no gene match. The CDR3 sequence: CASSETSGATGELFF. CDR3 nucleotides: TGTGCCAGCAGCGAGACTAGCGGGGCGACCGGGGAGCTGTTTTTT.

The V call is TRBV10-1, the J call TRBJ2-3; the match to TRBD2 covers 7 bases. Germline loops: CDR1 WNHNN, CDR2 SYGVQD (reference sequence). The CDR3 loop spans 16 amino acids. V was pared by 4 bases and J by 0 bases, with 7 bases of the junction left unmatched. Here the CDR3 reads CASSVLADHSTDTQYF. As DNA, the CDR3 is TGCGCCAGCAGTGTTCTAGCGGACCATAGCACAGATACGCAGTATTTT.

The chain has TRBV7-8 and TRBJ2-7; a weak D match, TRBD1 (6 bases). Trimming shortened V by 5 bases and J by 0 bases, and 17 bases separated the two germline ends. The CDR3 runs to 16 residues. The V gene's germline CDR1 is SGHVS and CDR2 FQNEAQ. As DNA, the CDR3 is TGTGCCAGCAGCAAGACTCAGGGGAAGAGCTCCTACGAGCAGTACTTC. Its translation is CASSKTQGKSSYEQYF. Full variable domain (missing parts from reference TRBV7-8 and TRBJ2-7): GAGVSQSPRYKVAKRGQDVALRCDPISGHVSLFWYQQALGQGPEFLTYFQNEAQLDKSGLPSDRFFAERPEGSVSTLKIQRTQQEDSAVYLCASSKTQGKSSYEQYFGPGTRLTVT.

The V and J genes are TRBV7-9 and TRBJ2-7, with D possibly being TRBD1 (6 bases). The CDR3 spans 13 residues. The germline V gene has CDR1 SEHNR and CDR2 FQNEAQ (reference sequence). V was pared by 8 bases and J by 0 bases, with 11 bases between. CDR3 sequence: CASSGTPSYEQYF. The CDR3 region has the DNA TGTGCCAGCTCCGGGACACCCTCCTACGAGCAGTACTTC.

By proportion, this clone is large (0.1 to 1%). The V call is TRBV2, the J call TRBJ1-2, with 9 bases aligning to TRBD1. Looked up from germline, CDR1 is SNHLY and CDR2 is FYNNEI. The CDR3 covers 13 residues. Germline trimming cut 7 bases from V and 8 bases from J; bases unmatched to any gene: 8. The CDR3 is CASIPGTGPGYTF. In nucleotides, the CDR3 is TGTGCCAGCATCCCCGGGACAGGGCCCGGCTACACCTTC.

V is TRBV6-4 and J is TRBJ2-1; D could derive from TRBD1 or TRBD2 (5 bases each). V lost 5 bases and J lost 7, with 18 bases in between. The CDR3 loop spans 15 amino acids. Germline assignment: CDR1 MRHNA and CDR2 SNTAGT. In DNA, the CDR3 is TGTGCCAGCAGTACACAGGACGCGCCGGGGAATGAGCAGTTCTTC. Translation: CASSTQDAPGNEQFF.

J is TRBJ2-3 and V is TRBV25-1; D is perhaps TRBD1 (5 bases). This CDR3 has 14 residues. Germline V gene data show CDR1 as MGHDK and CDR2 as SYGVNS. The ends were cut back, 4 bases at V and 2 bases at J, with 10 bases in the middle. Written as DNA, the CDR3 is TGTGCCAGCAGTGCAGTAGGGGCCACAGATACGCAGTATTTT. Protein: CASSAVGATDTQYF.